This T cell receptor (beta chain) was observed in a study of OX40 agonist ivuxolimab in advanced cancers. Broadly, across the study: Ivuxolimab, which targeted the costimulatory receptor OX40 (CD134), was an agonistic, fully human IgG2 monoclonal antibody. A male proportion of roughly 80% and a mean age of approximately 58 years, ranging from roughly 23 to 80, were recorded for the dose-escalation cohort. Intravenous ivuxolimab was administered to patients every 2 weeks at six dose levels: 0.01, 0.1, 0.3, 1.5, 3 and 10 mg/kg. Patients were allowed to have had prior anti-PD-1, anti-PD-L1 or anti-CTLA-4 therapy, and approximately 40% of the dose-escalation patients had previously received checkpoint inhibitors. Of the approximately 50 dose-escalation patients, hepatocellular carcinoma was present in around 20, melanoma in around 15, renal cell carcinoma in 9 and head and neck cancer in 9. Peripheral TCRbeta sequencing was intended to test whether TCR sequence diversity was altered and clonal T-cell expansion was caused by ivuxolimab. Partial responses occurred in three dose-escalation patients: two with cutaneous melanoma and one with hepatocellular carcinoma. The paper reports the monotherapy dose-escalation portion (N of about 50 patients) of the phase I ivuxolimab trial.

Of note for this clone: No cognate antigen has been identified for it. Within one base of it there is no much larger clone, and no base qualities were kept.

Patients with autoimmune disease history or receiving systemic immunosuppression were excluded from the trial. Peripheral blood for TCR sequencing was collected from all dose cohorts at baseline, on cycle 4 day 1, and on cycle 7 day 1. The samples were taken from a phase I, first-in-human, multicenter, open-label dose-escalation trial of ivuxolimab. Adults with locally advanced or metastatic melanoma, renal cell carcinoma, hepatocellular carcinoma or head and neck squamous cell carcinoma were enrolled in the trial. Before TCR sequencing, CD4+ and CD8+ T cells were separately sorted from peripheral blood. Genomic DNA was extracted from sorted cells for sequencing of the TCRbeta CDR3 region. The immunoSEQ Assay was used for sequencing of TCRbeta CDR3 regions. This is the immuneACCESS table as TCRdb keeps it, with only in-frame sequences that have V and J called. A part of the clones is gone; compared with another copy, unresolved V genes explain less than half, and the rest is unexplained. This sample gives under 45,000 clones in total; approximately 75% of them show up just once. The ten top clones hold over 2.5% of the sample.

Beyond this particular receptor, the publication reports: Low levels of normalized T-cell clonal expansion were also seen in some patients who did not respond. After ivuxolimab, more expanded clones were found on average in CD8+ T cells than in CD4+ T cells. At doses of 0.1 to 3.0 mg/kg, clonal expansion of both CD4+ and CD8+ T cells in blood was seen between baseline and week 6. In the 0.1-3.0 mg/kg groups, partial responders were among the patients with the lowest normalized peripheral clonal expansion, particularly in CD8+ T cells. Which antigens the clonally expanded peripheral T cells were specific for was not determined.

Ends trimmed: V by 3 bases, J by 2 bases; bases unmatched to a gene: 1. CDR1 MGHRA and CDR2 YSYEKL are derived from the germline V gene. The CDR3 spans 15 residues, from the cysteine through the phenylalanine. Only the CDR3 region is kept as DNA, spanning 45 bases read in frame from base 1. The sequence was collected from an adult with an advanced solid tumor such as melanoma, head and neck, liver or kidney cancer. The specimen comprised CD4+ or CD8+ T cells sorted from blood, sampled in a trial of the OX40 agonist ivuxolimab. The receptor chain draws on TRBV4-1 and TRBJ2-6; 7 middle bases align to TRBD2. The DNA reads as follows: TGCGCCAGCAGCCAGGCGGGGGCTGGGGCCAACGTCCTGACTTTC. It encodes CASSQAGAGANVLTF.